The entry below gives a single T cell receptor beta chain sequence along with its context. These data come from a study of regulatory T cells in long-lasting Graves disease. Turning to the study itself: A definition of persistent Graves' disease required over 5 years of antithyroid drugs plus positive TSH receptor antibodies.

The TCR beta library used iRepertoire HTBI primers with Arm-PCR amplification of CDR3. TCRdb re-derived calls from the multiplex PCR reads in MiXCR, one entry per CDR3 protein. The sample has over 650,000 distinct CDR3 sequences, 30% seen once; the top ten hold roughly 46%. Time point meaning: persistent/refractory GD, antithyroid drugs over 5 years with positive TRAb. PBMC-derived RNA was used for the TCR library. The CDR3 runs to 15 residues. V gave up 4 bases and J gave up 2 bases, with 17 bases separating them. Germline V gene lookup returns CDR1 SQVTM and CDR2 ANQGSEA. This sample comprised peripheral blood mononuclear cells (PBMCs), obtained when the disease was refractory, from a patient treated with antithyroid drugs. This sequence joins TRBV29-1 and TRBJ1-1; D possibly corresponds to TRBD1 (5 bases). The receptor was derived from a female donor with Graves disease. The CDR3 region is CSVGWYGGENTEAFF. Written as DNA, the CDR3 is TGCAGCGTTGGCTGGTACGGGGGAGAAAACACTGAAGCTTTCTTT.